Below, 5 T cell receptor beta chains from the same sample are listed, as sequenced in a study of blood T cell repertoires in COVID-19. The assay was immunoSEQ multiplex PCR, and TCRdb's table has in-frame clones only and misses some. The repertoire includes 35,000 to 55,000 clones, just under 70% of them detected once, and 6.2% sits in the top ten. The sample taken for sequencing was peripheral blood. The receptors come from a man older than 75 with acute or convalescent COVID-19.

The chain uses TRBV11-3 and TRBJ2-1, with D perhaps TRBD1 (5 bases). The germline V gene has CDR1 SGHNT and CDR2 YENEEA. This CDR3 has 13 amino acids. V was trimmed by 6 bases and J by 1 base, leaving 7 bases between them. The CDR3 bases are TGTGCCAGCAGAGGGGCGTCCTACAATGAGCAGTTCTTC. Protein product: CASRGASYNEQFF.

The gene calls are TRBV4-3 and TRBJ2-1; 12 bases fit TRBD1. J gave up 15 bases and V 0 bases, and 6 bases lay outside the gene matches. The CDR3 sequence is 14 residues long. Germline V CDR1 and CDR2: LGHNA, YSLEER. In DNA, the CDR3 is TGCGCCAGCAGCCAAGATAGGGACAGGGGGCCTCGGTTCTTC. Amino acids: CASSQDRDRGPRFF.

The rearrangement joins TRBV12-5 to TRBJ1-6, with 10 bases that match TRBD1. The CDR3 runs 15 residues. Trimming removed 1 base from V and 8 bases from J; junction bases left unmatched: 2. Germline V gene lookup returns CDR1 LGHNT and CDR2 FRNRAP. CDR3 nucleotide sequence: TGTGCTAGTGGTTTGGGACAGGGGGCGGATTCACCCCTCCACTTT. Its protein is CASGLGQGADSPLHF. Drawing the rest from reference TRBV12-5 and TRBJ1-6, the complete variable domain is DARVTQTPRHKVTEMGQEVTMRCQPILGHNTVFWYRQTMMQGLELLAYFRNRAPLDDSGMPKDRFSAEMPDATLATLKIQPSEPRDSAVYFCASGLGQGADSPLHFGNGTRLTVT.

V gene TRBV12-5 combines with J gene TRBJ2-2; TRBD1 might be the D (6 bases). The CDR3 extends over 16 amino acids. Germline loops: CDR1 LGHNT, CDR2 FRNRAP. V was shortened by 7 bases and J by 0 bases, with 15 bases between the two germline ends. CDR3 residues: CASAIIGQSNTGELFF. The CDR3 bases are TGTGCTAGTGCCATAATTGGACAGTCGAACACCGGGGAGCTGTTTTTT.

This clone has just a few counts. The V gene is TRBV27, the J gene TRBJ2-7; 10 bases line up with TRBD2. The V segment lost 3 bases and the J segment 5 bases; nucleotides outside the gene matches: 13. The CDR3 length is 17 residues. Germline CDR1 and CDR2: MNHEY and SMNVEV (reference sequence). The CDR3 DNA sequence: TGTGCCAGCAGTTTCCGCCTAGCGGGGGCGCCATGGGACGAGCAGTACTTC. Protein product: CASSFRLAGAPWDEQYF.